Described below is a single T cell receptor beta chain sequence and its context. What it recognizes is unknown. The record originates from a study of cytomegalovirus exposure and HLA in healthy donors. Study-wide points: In vitro experiments confirmed that three CMV-associated chains were specific for CMV antigens.

V dropped 4 bases and J dropped 8; count of bases not matched to a gene: 6. CDR3 length: 14 residues. Germline V gene data show CDR1 as MNHEY and CDR2 as SVGAGI. The PCR was carried out with 60 Vbeta primers and 13 Jbeta primers. TCRdb's copy holds only in-frame clones and misses some; the assay was immunoSEQ multiplex PCR. The table has some 170,000 clones, 65% to 85% seen once. The sample was PBMCs. This chain joins TRBV6-5 and TRBJ2-1; 9 bases map to TRBD2. The sequence was obtained from a female donor in good health and CMV-seronegative. Here the CDR3 DNA reads TGTGCCAGCAGTTCCAGGACTAGCGTGGATGAGCAGTTCTTC. Residues: CASSSRTSVDEQFF.